This TCR beta chain was recorded in a study of blood T cell repertoires in COVID-19. The wider study: PBMCs, B-cell-depleted T cells, or T cells were the source of the cDNA or gDNA that made up the material.

TCRdb's table, derived via immunoSEQ multiplex PCR, lists solely in-frame clones and lacks some. This table has 200,000 to 300,000 clones, approximately 88% appearing once. All enrollees were about 18 to 89 years old and from about 24 US areas. Self-reported history from a screening survey and questionnaire set each donor's cohort. The CDR3 contains 14 residues. V lost 5 bases to trimming and J lost 3 bases, with 10 bases between them. Germline V gene lookup returns CDR1 SGHTA and CDR2 FQGNSA. This rearrangement joins TRBV7-2 to TRBJ1-4; D is unclear. The sequencing input was PBMCs or T cells enriched from blood (not recorded which). This sequence originates from a woman aged 40 to 50 with acute COVID-19. The CDR3, as DNA: TGTGCCAGCAGCCCGGGTCTTTCTAATGAAAAACTGTTTTTT. Its translation: CASSPGLSNEKLFF.